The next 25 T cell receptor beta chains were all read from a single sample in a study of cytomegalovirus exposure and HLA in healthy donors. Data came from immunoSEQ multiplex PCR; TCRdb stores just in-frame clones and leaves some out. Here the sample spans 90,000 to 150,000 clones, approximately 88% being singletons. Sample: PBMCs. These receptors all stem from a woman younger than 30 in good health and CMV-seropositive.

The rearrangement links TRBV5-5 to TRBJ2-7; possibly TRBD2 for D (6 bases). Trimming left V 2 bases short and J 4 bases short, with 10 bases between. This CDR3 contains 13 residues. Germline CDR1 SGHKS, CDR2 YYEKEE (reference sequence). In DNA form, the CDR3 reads TGTGCCAGCAGCTTCACGGGAGCTTACGAGCAGTACTTC. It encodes CASSFTGAYEQYF.

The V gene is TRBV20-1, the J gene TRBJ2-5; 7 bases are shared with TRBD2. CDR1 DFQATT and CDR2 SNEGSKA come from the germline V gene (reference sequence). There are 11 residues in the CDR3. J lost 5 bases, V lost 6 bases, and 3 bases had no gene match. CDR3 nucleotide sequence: TGCAGTGCAGCGGGGTCTGAGACCCAGTACTTC. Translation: CSAAGSETQYF.

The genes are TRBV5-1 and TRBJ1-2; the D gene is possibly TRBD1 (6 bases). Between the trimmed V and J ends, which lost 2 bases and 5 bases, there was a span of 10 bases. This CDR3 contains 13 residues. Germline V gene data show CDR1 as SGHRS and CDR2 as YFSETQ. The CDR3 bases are TGCGCCAGCAGCTTAAACAGGGTTTATGGCTACACCTTC. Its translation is CASSLNRVYGYTF. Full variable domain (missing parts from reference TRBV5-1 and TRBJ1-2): KAGVTQTPRYLIKTRGQQVTLSCSPISGHRSVSWYQQTPGQGLQFLFEYFSETQRNKGNFPGRFSGRQFSNSRSEMNVSTLELGDSALYLCASSLNRVYGYTFGSGTRLTVV.

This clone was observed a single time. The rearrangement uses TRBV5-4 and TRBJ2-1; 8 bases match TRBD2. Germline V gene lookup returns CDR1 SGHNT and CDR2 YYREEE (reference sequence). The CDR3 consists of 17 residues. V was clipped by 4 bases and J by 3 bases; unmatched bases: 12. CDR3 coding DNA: TGTGCCAGCAGCGGATCCGGGCGCGGGGGGCTCTACAATGAGCAGTTCTTC. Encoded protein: CASSGSGRGGLYNEQFF.

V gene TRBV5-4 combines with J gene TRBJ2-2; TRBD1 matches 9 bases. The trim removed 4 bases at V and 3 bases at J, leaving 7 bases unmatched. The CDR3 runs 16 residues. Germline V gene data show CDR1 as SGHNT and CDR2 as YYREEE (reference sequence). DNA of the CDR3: TGTGCCAGCAGCCGATGGAGGGACAGGGACACCGGGGAGCTGTTTTTT. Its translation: CASSRWRDRDTGELFF.

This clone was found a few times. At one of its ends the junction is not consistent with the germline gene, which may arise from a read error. The CDR3 DNA reads TGTGCCAGCAGCCTAGCTTACGGGACTCAGACCTACGAGCAGTACTTC. As protein: CASSLAYGTQTYEQYF. The chain carries TRBV7-9 and TRBJ2-7, with D possibly TRBD2 on 6 matching bases. CDR3 length equals 16 residues. Germline values: CDR1 SEHNR, CDR2 FQNEAQ (reference sequence).

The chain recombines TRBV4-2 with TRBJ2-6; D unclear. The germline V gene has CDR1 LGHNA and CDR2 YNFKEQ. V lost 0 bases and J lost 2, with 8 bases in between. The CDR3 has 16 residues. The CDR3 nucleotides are TGTGCCAGCAGCCAAGATATCCGAGCTGGGGCCAACGTCCTGACTTTC. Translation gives CASSQDIRAGANVLTF.

Here the CDR3 DNA reads TGTGCCAGCAGCTCGACTAGCGGGGGCTTCTACAATGAGCAGTTCTTC. The encoded protein is CASSSTSGGFYNEQFF. This chain uses TRBV5-4 with TRBJ2-1, with 12 bases identical to TRBD2. Germline CDR1 SGHNT, CDR2 YYREEE (reference sequence). This CDR3 is built from 16 residues. Trimming removed 3 bases from V and 3 bases from J; junction bases left unmatched: 4. Complete variable domain (other parts from reference TRBV5-4 and TRBJ2-1): ETGVTQSPTHLIKTRGQQVTLRCSSQSGHNTVSWYQQALGQGPQFIFQYYREEENGRGNFPPRFSGLQFPNYSSELNVNALELDDSALYLCASSSTSGGFYNEQFFGPGTRLTVL.

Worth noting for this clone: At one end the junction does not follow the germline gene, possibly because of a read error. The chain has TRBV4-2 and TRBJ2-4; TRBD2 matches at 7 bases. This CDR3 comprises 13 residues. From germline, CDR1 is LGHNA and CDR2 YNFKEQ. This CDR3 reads CASSQEGREPADF. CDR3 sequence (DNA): TGTGCCAGCAGCCAAGAAGGGAGGGAGCCAGCGGACTTC.

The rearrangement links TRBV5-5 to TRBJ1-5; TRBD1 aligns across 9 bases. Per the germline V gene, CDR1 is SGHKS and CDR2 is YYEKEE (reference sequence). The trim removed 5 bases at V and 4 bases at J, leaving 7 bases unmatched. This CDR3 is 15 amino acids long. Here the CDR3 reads CASRKGQGVNQPQHF. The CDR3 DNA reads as TGTGCCAGCAGGAAGGGACAGGGAGTAAATCAGCCCCAGCATTTT.

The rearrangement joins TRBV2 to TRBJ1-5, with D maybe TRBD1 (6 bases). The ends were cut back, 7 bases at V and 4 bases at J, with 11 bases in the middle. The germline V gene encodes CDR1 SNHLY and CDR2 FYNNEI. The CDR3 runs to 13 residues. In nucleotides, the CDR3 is TGTGCCAGCAAGGGGGTAGGGAATCAGCCCCAGCATTTT. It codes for CASKGVGNQPQHF. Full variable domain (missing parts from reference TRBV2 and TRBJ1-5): EPEVTQTPSHQVTQMGQEVILRCVPISNHLYFYWYRQILGQKVEFLVSFYNNEISEKSEIFDDQFSVERPDGSNFTLKIRSTKLEDSAMYFCASKGVGNQPQHFGDGTRLSIL.

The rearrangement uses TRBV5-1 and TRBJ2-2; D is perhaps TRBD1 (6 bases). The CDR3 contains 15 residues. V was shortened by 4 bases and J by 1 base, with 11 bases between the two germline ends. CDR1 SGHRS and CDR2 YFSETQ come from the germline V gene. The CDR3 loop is CASSPQGQNTGELFF. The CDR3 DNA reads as TGCGCCAGCAGCCCTCAGGGACAGAACACCGGGGAGCTGTTTTTT.

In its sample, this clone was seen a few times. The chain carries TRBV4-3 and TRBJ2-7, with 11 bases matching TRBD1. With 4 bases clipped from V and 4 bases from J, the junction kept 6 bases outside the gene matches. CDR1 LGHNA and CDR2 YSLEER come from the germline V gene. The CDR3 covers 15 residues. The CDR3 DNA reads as TGCGCCAGCAGCCCCACTGGACAGGGGGCGTACGAGCAGTACTTC. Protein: CASSPTGQGAYEQYF.

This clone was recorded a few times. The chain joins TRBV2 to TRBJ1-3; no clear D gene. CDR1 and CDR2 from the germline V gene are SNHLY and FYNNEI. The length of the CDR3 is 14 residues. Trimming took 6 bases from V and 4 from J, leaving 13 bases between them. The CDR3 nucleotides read TGTGCCAGCAGCACCGGGATATCCGGAAACACCATATATTTT. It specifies CASSTGISGNTIYF.

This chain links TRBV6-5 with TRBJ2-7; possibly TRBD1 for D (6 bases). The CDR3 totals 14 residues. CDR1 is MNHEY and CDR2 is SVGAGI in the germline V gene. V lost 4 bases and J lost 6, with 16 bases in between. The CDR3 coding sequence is TGTGCCAGCAGTTCCGGGACACTGGTGAGCGAGCAGTACTTC. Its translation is CASSSGTLVSEQYF.

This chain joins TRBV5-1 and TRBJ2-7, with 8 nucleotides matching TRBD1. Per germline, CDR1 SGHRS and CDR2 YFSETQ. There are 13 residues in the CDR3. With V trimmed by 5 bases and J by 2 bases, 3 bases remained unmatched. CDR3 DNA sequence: TGCGCCAGCAGAAAGACAGGGGCCTACGAGCAGTACTTC. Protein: CASRKTGAYEQYF.

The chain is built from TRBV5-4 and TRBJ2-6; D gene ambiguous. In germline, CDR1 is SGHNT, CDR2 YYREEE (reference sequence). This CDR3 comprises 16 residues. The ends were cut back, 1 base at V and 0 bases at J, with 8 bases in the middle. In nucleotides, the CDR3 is TGTGCCAGCAGCTTGACTTGGAGCTCTGGGGCCAACGTCCTGACTTTC. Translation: CASSLTWSSGANVLTF.

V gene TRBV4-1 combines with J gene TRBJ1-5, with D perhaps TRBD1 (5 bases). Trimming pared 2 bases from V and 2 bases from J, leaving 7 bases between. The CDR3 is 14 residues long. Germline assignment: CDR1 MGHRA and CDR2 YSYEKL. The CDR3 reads CASSQIGGNQPQHF. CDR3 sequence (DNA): TGCGCCAGCAGCCAAATAGGGGGCAATCAGCCCCAGCATTTT.

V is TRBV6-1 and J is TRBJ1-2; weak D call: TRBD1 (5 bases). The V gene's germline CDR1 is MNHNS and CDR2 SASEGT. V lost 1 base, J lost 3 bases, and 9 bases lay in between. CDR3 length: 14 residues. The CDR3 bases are TGTGCCAGCAGTGAAGTGGGGGGGGACTATGGCTACACCTTC. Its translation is CASSEVGGDYGYTF.

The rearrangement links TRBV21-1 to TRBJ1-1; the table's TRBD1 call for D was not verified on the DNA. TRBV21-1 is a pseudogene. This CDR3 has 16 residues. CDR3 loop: CASSKGQGVMNTEAFF. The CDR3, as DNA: TGTGCCAGCAGCAAAGGTCAGGGGGTCATGAACACTGAAGCTTTCTTT.

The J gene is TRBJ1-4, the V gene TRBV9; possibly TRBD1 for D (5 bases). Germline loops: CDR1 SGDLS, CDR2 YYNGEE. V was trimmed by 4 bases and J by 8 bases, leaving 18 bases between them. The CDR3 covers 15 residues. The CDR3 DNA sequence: TGTGCCAGCAGCCCTCCAGGGACTTATGTGGAAAAACTGTTTTTT. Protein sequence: CASSPPGTYVEKLFF. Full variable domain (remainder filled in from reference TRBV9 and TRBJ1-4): DSGVTQTPKHLITATGQRVTLRCSPRSGDLSVYWYQQSLDQGLQFLIQYYNGEERAKGNILERFSAQQFPDLHSELNLSSLELGDSALYFCASSPPGTYVEKLFFGSGTQLSVL.

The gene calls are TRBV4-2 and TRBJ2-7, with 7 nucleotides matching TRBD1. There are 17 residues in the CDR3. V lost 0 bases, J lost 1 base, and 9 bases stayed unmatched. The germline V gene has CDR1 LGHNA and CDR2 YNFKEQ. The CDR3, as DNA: TGTGCCAGCAGCCAAGAGCTAGGGGGCGTTAAATCCTACGAGCAGTACTTC. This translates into CASSQELGGVKSYEQYF.

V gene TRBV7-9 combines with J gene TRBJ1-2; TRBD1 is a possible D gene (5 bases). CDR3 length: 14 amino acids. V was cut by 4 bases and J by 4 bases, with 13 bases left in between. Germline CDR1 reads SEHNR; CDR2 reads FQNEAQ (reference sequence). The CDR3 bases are TGTGCCAGCAGCTCAGACGGTAGGGGCTATGGCTACACCTTC. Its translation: CASSSDGRGYGYTF.

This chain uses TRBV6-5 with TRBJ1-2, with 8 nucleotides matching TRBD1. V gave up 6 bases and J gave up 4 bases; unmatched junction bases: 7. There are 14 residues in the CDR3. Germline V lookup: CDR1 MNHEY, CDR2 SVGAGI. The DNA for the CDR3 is TGTGCCAGCAGGGCGACAGGGGTGGGCTATGGCTACACCTTC. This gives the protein CASRATGVGYGYTF.

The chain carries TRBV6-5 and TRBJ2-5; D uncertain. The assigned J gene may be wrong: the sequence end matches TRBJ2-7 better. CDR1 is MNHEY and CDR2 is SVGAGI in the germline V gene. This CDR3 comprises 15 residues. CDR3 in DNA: TGTGCCAGCAGTTACTCAGTGACGGACTCCTACGAGCAGTACTTC. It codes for CASSYSVTDSYEQYF.